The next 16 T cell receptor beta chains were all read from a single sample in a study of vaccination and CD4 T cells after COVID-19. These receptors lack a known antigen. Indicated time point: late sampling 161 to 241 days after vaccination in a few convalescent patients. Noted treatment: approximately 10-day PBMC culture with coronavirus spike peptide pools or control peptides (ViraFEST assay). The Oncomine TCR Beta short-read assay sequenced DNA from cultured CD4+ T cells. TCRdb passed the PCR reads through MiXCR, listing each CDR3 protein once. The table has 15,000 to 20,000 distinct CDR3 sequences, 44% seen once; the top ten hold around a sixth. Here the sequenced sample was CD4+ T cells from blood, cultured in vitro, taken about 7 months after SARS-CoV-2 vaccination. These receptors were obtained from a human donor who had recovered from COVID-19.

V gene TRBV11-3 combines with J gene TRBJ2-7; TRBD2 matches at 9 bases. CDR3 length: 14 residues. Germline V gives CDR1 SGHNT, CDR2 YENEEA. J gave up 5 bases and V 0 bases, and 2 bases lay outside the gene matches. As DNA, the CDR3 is TGTGCCAGCAGCTTAGAGCGGGAGGGCCACGAGCAGTACTTC. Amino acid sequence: CASSLEREGHEQYF.

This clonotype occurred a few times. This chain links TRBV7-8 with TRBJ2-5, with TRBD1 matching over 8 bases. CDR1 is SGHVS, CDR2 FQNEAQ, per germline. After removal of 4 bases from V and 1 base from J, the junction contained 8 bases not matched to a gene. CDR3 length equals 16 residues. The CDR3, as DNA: TGTGCCAGCAGCTCCCGGACAGGGCTCGTCCAAGAGACCCAGTACTTC. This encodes CASSSRTGLVQETQYF.

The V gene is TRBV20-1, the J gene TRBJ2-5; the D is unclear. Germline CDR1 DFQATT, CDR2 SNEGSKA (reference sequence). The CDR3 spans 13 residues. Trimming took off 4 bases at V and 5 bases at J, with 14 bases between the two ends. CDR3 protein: CSATRWARETQYF. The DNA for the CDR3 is TGCAGTGCTACCCGATGGGCCCGTGAGACCCAGTACTTC.

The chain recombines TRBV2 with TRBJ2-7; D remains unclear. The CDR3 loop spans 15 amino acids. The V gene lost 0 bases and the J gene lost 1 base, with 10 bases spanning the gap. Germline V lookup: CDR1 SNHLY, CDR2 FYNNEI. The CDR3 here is CASSEALSLSYEQYF. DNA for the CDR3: TGTGCCAGCAGTGAAGCACTGTCCTTGTCCTACGAGCAGTACTTC.

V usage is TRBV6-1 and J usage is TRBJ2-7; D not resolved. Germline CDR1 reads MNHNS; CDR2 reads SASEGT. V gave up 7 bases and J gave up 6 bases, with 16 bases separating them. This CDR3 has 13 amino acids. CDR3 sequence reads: CASNLPYSSEQYF. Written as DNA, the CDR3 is TGTGCCAGCAACCTCCCCTATAGCAGCGAGCAGTACTTC.

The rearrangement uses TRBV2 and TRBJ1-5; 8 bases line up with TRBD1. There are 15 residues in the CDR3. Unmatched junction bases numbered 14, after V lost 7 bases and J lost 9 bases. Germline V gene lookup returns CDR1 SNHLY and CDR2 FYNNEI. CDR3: CASTTGGVAVRPQHF. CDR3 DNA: TGTGCCAGCACCACAGGGGGGGTCGCCGTGAGGCCCCAGCATTTT. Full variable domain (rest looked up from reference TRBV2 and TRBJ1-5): EPEVTQTPSHQVTQMGQEVILRCVPISNHLYFYWYRQILGQKVEFLVSFYNNEISEKSEIFDDQFSVERPDGSNFTLKIRSTKLEDSAMYFCASTTGGVAVRPQHFGDGTRLSIL.

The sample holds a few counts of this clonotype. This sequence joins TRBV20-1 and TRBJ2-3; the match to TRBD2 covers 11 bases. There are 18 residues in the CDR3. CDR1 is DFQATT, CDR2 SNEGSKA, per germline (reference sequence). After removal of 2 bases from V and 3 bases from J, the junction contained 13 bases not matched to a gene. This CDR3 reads CSARRTSGFIPGTDTQYF. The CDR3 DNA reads TGCAGTGCTAGAAGGACTAGCGGGTTTATCCCCGGTACAGATACGCAGTATTTT.

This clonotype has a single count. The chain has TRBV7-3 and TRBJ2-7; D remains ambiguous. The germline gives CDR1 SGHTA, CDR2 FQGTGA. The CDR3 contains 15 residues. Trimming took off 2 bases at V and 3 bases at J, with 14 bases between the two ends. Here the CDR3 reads CASSLGTPNGYEQYF. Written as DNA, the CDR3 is TGTGCCAGCAGCTTAGGCACACCTAACGGCTACGAGCAGTACTTC.

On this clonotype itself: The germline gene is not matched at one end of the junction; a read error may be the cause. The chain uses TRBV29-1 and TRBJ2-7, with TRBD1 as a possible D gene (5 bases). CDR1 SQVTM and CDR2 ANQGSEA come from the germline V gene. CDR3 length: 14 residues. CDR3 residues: CSVAGRGSSYEQYF. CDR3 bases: TGCAGCGTTGCAGGAAGGGGCAGCTCCTATGAGCAGTACTTC.

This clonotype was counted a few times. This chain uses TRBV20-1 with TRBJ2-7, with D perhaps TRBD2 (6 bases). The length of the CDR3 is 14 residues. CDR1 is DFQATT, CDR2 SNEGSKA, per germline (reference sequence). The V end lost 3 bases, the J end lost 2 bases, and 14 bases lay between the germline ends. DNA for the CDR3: TGCAGTGCTAGTAAGCGGGCCTTTACCTACGAGCAGTACTTC. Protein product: CSASKRAFTYEQYF.

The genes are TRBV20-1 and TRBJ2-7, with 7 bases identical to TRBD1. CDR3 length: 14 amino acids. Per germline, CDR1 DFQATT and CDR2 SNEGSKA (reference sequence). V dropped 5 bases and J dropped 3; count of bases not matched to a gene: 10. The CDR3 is CSADETGIGYEQYF. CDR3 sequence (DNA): TGCAGTGCTGATGAGACAGGGATTGGCTACGAGCAGTACTTC.

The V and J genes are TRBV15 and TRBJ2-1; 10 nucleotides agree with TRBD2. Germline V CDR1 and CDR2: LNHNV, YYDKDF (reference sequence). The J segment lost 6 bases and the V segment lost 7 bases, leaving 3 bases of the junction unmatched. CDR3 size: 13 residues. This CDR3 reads CATKRGGPNEQFF. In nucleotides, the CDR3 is TGTGCCACCAAGCGGGGGGGCCCCAATGAGCAGTTCTTC.

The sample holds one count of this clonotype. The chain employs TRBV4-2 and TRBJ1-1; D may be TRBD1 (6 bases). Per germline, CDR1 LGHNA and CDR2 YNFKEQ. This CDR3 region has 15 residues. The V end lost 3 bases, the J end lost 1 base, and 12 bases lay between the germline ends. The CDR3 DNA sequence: TGTGCCAGCAGCCAGCAAACAGGGCCGAACACTGAAGCTTTCTTT. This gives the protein CASSQQTGPNTEAFF.

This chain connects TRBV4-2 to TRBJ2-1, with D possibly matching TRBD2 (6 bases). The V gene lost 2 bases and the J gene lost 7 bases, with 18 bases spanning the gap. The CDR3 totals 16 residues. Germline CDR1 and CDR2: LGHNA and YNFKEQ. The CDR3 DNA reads TGTGCCAGCAGCCAACGGGTCGGGAGTGCTGGTAATGAGCAGTTCTTC. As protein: CASSQRVGSAGNEQFF.

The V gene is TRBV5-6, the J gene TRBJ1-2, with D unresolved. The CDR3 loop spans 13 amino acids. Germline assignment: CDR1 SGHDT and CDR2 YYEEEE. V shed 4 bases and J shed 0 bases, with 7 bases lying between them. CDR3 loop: CASSAGPNYGYTF. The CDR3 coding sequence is TGTGCCAGCAGCGCGGGTCCTAACTATGGCTACACCTTC. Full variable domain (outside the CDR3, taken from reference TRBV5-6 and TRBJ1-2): DAGVTQSPTHLIKTRGQQVTLRCSPKSGHDTVSWYQQALGQGPQFIFQYYEEEERQRGNFPDRFSGHQFPNYSSELNVNALLLGDSALYLCASSAGPNYGYTFGSGTRLTVV.

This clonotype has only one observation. The CDR3 coding sequence is TGCGCCAGCAGCTTGCAGGGGCCAGAGACCCAGTACTTC. Protein product: CASSLQGPETQYF. The chain is built from TRBV5-1 and TRBJ2-5; D may be TRBD1 (6 bases). Germline V gives CDR1 SGHRS, CDR2 YFSETQ. The CDR3 consists of 13 residues. V was cut by 1 base and J by 4 bases, with 8 bases left in between.